A single sample gave rise to the 27 T cell receptor beta chains below, sequenced in a study of blood T cell repertoires in COVID-19. Here immunoSEQ multiplex PCR was the method, and the copy in TCRdb shows in-frame clones only, minus some. The sample contains approximately 150,000 clones, around 74% of which appear only once. Material for sequencing was peripheral blood. The receptor set was obtained from a woman aged 60-75 years with COVID-19, enrolled during active disease.

The rearrangement joins TRBV4-1 to TRBJ1-3; 8 positions match TRBD1. J lost 4 bases, V lost 4 bases, and 9 bases had no gene match. The CDR3 is 16 residues long. Germline V lookup: CDR1 MGHRA, CDR2 YSYEKL. The CDR3 nucleotides read TGCGCCAGCAGCCTCGTCACCGGGACAGGCGGAAACACCATATATTTT. Protein: CASSLVTGTGGNTIYF.

V usage is TRBV19 and J usage is TRBJ1-3; 9 bases match TRBD1. CDR1 is LNHDA and CDR2 is SQIVND in the germline V gene (reference sequence). The V and J ends lost 5 bases and 8 bases, in that order; junction bases with no gene match: 4. This CDR3 contains 13 residues. The CDR3 region is CASSQQGADTIYF. The DNA for the CDR3 is TGTGCCAGTAGTCAACAGGGGGCTGACACCATATATTTT.

This clone was picked up a small number of times. The chain's CDR3 is CASSQAGTGPYEQYF. CDR3 bases: TGCGCCAGCAGCCAAGCCGGGACAGGACCTTACGAGCAGTACTTC. V is TRBV4-3 and J is TRBJ2-7, with TRBD1 matching over 8 bases. J lost 4 bases, V lost 1 base, and 6 bases had no gene match. The CDR3 has 15 residues. In germline, CDR1 is LGHNA, CDR2 YSLEER.

The chain joins TRBV7-9 to TRBJ2-7; possible D gene TRBD1, 5 bases. Trimming pared 4 bases from V and 4 bases from J, leaving 11 bases between. Germline CDR1 and CDR2: SEHNR and FQNEAQ (reference sequence). This CDR3 has 13 amino acids. For the CDR3, the DNA is TGTGCCAGCAGCTCACAGGTTTTGTACGAGCAGTACTTC. It specifies CASSSQVLYEQYF.

The chain uses TRBV9 and TRBJ1-1, with D uncertain. The CDR3 consists of 15 residues. V was cut by 8 bases and J by 0 bases, with 17 bases left in between. Germline CDR1 and CDR2: SGDLS and YYNGEE. This chain's CDR3 is CARGSHHKLNTEAFF. The CDR3 region has the DNA TGTGCCAGGGGGAGTCACCATAAACTGAACACTGAAGCTTTCTTT.

The J gene is TRBJ1-2, the V gene TRBV27, with 9 bases fitting TRBD1. Trimming removed 3 bases from V and 2 bases from J; junction bases left unmatched: 22. From germline, CDR1 is MNHEY and CDR2 SMNVEV (reference sequence). The CDR3 runs 21 residues. This CDR3 reads CASSFRAIRRTGVSLNYGYTF. In nucleotides, the CDR3 is TGTGCCAGCAGTTTTAGGGCGATAAGGCGGACAGGGGTTTCTTTGAACTATGGCTACACCTTC.

The gene calls are TRBV7-8 and TRBJ1-4; TRBD1 aligns across 10 bases. Germline CDR1 and CDR2: SGHVS and FQNEAQ. The V and J ends lost 5 bases and 4 bases, in that order; junction bases with no gene match: 10. The CDR3 has 17 residues. The CDR3 protein is CASSVTGTGAGNEKLFF. CDR3 nucleotides: TGTGCCAGCAGCGTAACCGGGACAGGGGCGGGTAATGAAAAACTGTTTTTT.

This chain links TRBV7-2 with TRBJ1-2; tentative D call: TRBD1 (6 bases). Between the trimmed V and J ends, which lost 3 bases and 5 bases, there was a span of 13 bases. Germline values: CDR1 SGHTA, CDR2 FQGNSA. The CDR3 sequence is 14 residues long. The CDR3 sequence: CASSFPGTPYGYTF. In DNA form, the CDR3 reads TGTGCCAGCAGCTTTCCCGGGACACCTTATGGCTACACCTTC.

J is TRBJ2-7 and V is TRBV4-2; 9 bases align to TRBD2. With 0 bases clipped from V and 3 bases from J, the junction kept 12 bases outside the gene matches. The germline gives CDR1 LGHNA, CDR2 YNFKEQ. The CDR3 totals 18 residues. CDR3: CASSQEGWQRGASYEQYV. The CDR3 coding sequence is TGTGCCAGCAGCCAAGAGGGTTGGCAGCGGGGGGCCAGCTACGAGCAGTACGTC.

This clone has a handful of counts. J is TRBJ2-7 and V is TRBV13, with TRBD2 as a possible D gene (5 bases). Trimming removed 5 bases at V and 7 bases at J, with 18 bases between. The CDR3 extends over 14 amino acids. CDR1 PRHDT and CDR2 FYEKMQ come from the germline V gene (reference sequence). CDR3 loop: CASSPVRTSGEQYF. DNA of the CDR3: TGTGCCAGCAGCCCGGTTAGGACTTCGGGGGAGCAGTACTTC.

This rearrangement joins TRBV6-5 to TRBJ1-5; D gene ambiguous. This CDR3 has 13 residues. V shed 6 bases and J shed 5 bases, with 11 bases lying between them. The germline gives CDR1 MNHEY, CDR2 SVGAGI. The CDR3 DNA reads TGTGCCAGCAGCTCCGGACTTCATCAGCCCCAGCATTTT. Protein sequence: CASSSGLHQPQHF.

CDR3 loop: CASSWGTFDYGYTF. In nucleotides, the CDR3 is TGTGCCAGCAGCTGGGGGACTTTCGACTATGGCTACACCTTC. The chain links TRBV5-6 to TRBJ1-2, with a tentative D call TRBD1 (5 bases). CDR1 and CDR2 from the germline V gene are SGHDT and YYEEEE. The CDR3 consists of 14 residues. Between the trimmed V and J ends, which lost 3 bases and 3 bases, there was a span of 12 bases.

The CDR3 nucleotides read TGTGCCAGCAGTTTACAGACAGGGGGCTTGAATGAAAAACTGTTTTTT. Protein sequence: CASSLQTGGLNEKLFF. V gene TRBV28 combines with J gene TRBJ1-4; 10 bases agree with TRBD1. Unmatched junction bases numbered 5, after V lost 2 bases and J lost 5 bases. The CDR3 is 16 residues long. The germline V gene encodes CDR1 MDHEN and CDR2 SYDVKM.

The genes are TRBV7-2 and TRBJ2-7; 9 nucleotides align to TRBD2. CDR1 is SGHTA and CDR2 is FQGNSA in the germline V gene. CDR3 size: 14 residues. With V trimmed by 5 bases and J by 7 bases, 9 bases remained unmatched. This chain's CDR3 is CASSLGLAGFEQYF. CDR3 sequence (DNA): TGTGCCAGCAGCCTGGGGCTAGCGGGATTTGAGCAGTACTTC.

This rearrangement joins TRBV4-3 to TRBJ2-7; a possible D gene is TRBD1 (6 bases). The CDR3 spans 15 residues. V was shortened by 1 base and J by 1 base, with 11 bases between the two germline ends. Germline values: CDR1 LGHNA, CDR2 YSLEER. CDR3 loop: CASSQAAGTSYEQYF. CDR3 coding DNA: TGCGCCAGCAGCCAAGCTGCCGGGACATCCTACGAGCAGTACTTC.

This clone was detected ten times or more. The V and J genes are TRBV5-1 and TRBJ2-3; 9 bases match TRBD1. CDR1 SGHRS and CDR2 YFSETQ come from the germline V gene. Germline trimming cut 7 bases from V and 3 bases from J; bases unmatched to any gene: 3. The CDR3 covers 13 residues. The CDR3 region has the DNA TGCGCCAGCGGGACAGGGTCGACAGATACGCAGTATTTT. This gives the protein CASGTGSTDTQYF.

The chain carries TRBV20-1 and TRBJ1-1; D remains ambiguous. V lost 6 bases, J lost 6 bases, and 8 bases lay in between. Germline V gives CDR1 DFQATT, CDR2 SNEGSKA (reference sequence). The CDR3 has 10 residues. The CDR3 reads CSARGPEAFF. The CDR3 nucleotides are TGCAGTGCCCGAGGGCCTGAAGCTTTCTTT.

This clone was seen a handful of times. V and J are TRBV7-9 and TRBJ2-1; 9 bases line up with TRBD2. The CDR3 covers 13 residues. The ends lost 4 bases at V and 8 bases at J; junction bases unmatched: 3. CDR1 SEHNR and CDR2 FQNEAQ come from the germline V gene (reference sequence). The CDR3 here is CASSSAGGHEQFF. The CDR3 DNA is TGTGCCAGCAGCTCGGCGGGAGGGCATGAGCAGTTCTTC.

This clone appeared a single time. The genes are TRBV7-2 and TRBJ1-2; 10 nucleotides line up with TRBD1. In germline, CDR1 is SGHTA, CDR2 FQGNSA. The CDR3 is made up of 14 amino acids. V shed 5 bases, J shed 6 bases, and the junction held 6 bases outside the gene matches. The CDR3 DNA follows: TGTGCCAGCAGCCCCGGACAGGGGGGGGATGGCTACACCTTC. As protein: CASSPGQGGDGYTF.

CDR3 loop: CASSRGGNTEAFF. DNA for the CDR3: TGTGCCAGCTCCCGCGGAGGGAACACTGAAGCTTTCTTT. The chain is built from TRBV7-2 and TRBJ1-1; the D is unclear. Germline CDR1 is SGHTA and CDR2 is FQGNSA. V was pared by 8 bases and J by 1 base, with 11 bases between. The CDR3 has 13 amino acids.

This clone has only one observation. The chain carries TRBV11-2 and TRBJ2-1; tentative D call: TRBD1 (6 bases). Trimming cost V 5 bases and J 10 bases, with 9 bases left between them. This CDR3 has 11 amino acids. Germline CDR1 is SGHAT and CDR2 is FQNNGV. DNA of the CDR3: TGTGCCAGCAGCATCCAGGGGGAGCAGTTCTTC. Protein sequence: CASSIQGEQFF.

The rearrangement links TRBV5-1 to TRBJ1-5; D gene ambiguous. V lost 0 bases and J lost 15, with 13 bases in between. The germline CDR1 and CDR2 sequences are SGHRS and YFSETQ. The CDR3 extends over 12 amino acids. In nucleotides, the CDR3 is TGCGCCAGCAGCTTGGAAGGGAGAATTTTGCATTTT. Translating gives CASSLEGRILHF.

The V call is TRBV6-2 or TRBV6-3, the J call TRBJ2-3, with 11 positions matching TRBD2. Germline V gene data show CDR1 as MNHEY and CDR2 as SVGEGT. Trimming took 7 bases from V and 6 from J; bases not matched to a gene: 12. CDR3 length equals 16 residues. CDR3 sequence reads: CASTPLLAGARDTQYF. As DNA, the CDR3 is TGTGCCAGCACCCCCCTACTAGCGGGAGCTAGGGATACGCAGTATTTT.

V usage is TRBV29-1 and J usage is TRBJ1-4; D ambiguous. Trimming shortened V by 2 bases and J by 9 bases, and 10 bases separated the two germline ends. This CDR3 contains 12 residues. Germline V gene sequence: CDR1 SQVTM, CDR2 ANQGSEA. In DNA form, the CDR3 reads TGCAGCGTTGAATCGAGGGCTAAAAAACTGTTTTTT. Translation: CSVESRAKKLFF.

The chain employs TRBV3-1 (or the pseudogene TRBV3-2) and TRBJ2-5; possible D gene TRBD2, 6 bases. This CDR3 region has 14 residues. V was cut by 1 base and J by 3 bases, with 9 bases left in between. Germline V CDR1 and CDR2: LGHDT, YNNKEL (reference sequence). CDR3 bases: TGTGCCAGCAGCCAAGGGAGGGTTAAAGAGACCCAGTACTTC. Amino acid sequence: CASSQGRVKETQYF.

The rearrangement uses TRBV6-2 or TRBV6-3 and TRBJ1-6; 8 positions agree with TRBD1. J gave up 10 bases and V 6 bases, and 2 bases lay outside the gene matches. This CDR3 is 12 amino acids long. The germline gives CDR1 MNHEY, CDR2 SVGEGT. In DNA form, the CDR3 reads TGTGCCAGCAGCCGGGACAGGTCACCCCTCCACTTT. It specifies CASSRDRSPLHF.

The rearrangement links TRBV5-1 to TRBJ2-5; possible D gene TRBD2, 6 bases. This CDR3 has 15 residues. Per the germline V gene, CDR1 is SGHRS and CDR2 is YFSETQ. The V gene lost 1 base and the J gene lost 1 base, with 11 bases spanning the gap. CDR3 bases: TGCGCCAGCAGCTTGAGCCGGGGGAGCCAAGAGACCCAGTACTTC. Its protein is CASSLSRGSQETQYF.